This is a list of T cell receptor beta chains from one sample in a study of blood T cell repertoires in COVID-19. Clones were read by immunoSEQ multiplex PCR, and TCRdb kept only the in-frame ones, dropping some. The repertoire consists of over 45,000 clones, with around four fifths occurring once and the leading ten covering less than 9.5%. Input material: peripheral blood. The receptors come from a man aged 40-55 years with acute or convalescent COVID-19. CDR3s include the opening cysteine and the closing phenylalanine or tryptophan. Fields, in order: J gene, V gene, clone size, D gene, CDR3 protein, CDR3 DNA. D genes are given only for firm matches. Not all rows give a size; the values are once, few, many and, for expanded clones, a class.

J gene: TRBJ1-2; V gene: TRBV5-5; clone size: .; D gene: .; CDR3 protein: CASSLEWTPVDYTF; CDR3 DNA: TGTGCCAGCAGCTTGGAGTGGACACCGGTGGACTACACCTTC
J gene: TRBJ2-3; V gene: TRBV7-9; clone size: few; D gene: .; CDR3 protein: CASSLDSHTQYF; CDR3 DNA: TGTGCCAGCAGTCTGGACAGTCATACGCAGTATTTT
J gene: TRBJ1-1; V gene: TRBV19; clone size: .; D gene: .; CDR3 protein: CASSTGVRTEAFF; CDR3 DNA: TGTGCCAGTAGTACAGGGGTGAGGACTGAAGCTTTCTTT
J gene: TRBJ1-2; V gene: TRBV4-3; clone size: .; D gene: .; CDR3 protein: CASSQEDSFNYGYTF; CDR3 DNA: TGCGCCAGCAGCCAAGAAGACAGCTTTAACTATGGCTACACCTTC
J gene: TRBJ1-1; V gene: TRBV28; clone size: .; D gene: .; CDR3 protein: CATRRQTNTEAFF; CDR3 DNA: TGTGCCACCAGGCGGCAGACGAACACTGAAGCTTTCTTT
J gene: TRBJ2-3; V gene: TRBV7-9; clone size: .; D gene: TRBD2; CDR3 protein: CASSPALAGDDTQYF; CDR3 DNA: TGTGCCAGCAGCCCCGCCCTAGCGGGGGACGATACGCAGTATTTT
J gene: TRBJ1-2; V gene: TRBV2; clone size: .; D gene: .; CDR3 protein: CASRGVGRGYGYTF; CDR3 DNA: TGTGCCAGCAGAGGAGTTGGGAGAGGTTATGGCTACACCTTC
J gene: TRBJ2-2; V gene: TRBV2; clone size: .; D gene: TRBD1; CDR3 protein: CAIIGLDRANTGELFF; CDR3 DNA: TGTGCCATCATAGGGCTCGACAGGGCGAACACCGGGGAGCTGTTTTTT
J gene: TRBJ1-1; V gene: TRBV18; clone size: once; D gene: TRBD1; CDR3 protein: CASSPQTGPNTEAFF; CDR3 DNA: TGTGCCAGCTCACCACAGACAGGGCCGAACACTGAAGCTTTCTTT
J gene: TRBJ2-2; V gene: TRBV5-1; clone size: .; D gene: .; CDR3 protein: CASSLVGATGELFF; CDR3 DNA: TGCGCCAGCAGCTTGGTTGGGGCAACCGGGGAGCTGTTTTTT
J gene: TRBJ1-2; V gene: TRBV6-5; clone size: once; D gene: .; CDR3 protein: CASRNRVENYGYTF; CDR3 DNA: TGTGCCAGTAGGAACAGGGTGGAAAACTATGGCTACACCTTC
J gene: TRBJ2-1; V gene: TRBV7-3; clone size: .; D gene: TRBD1; CDR3 protein: CASSLTGQGAIRSYNEQFF; CDR3 DNA: TGTGCCAGCAGCTTAACGGGACAGGGGGCCATACGCTCCTACAATGAGCAGTTCTTC
J gene: TRBJ1-2; V gene: TRBV6-4; clone size: .; D gene: .; CDR3 protein: CASSDSRRRSDYGYTF; CDR3 DNA: TGTGCCAGCAGTGACTCGAGAAGACGGAGTGACTATGGCTACACCTTC
J gene: TRBJ1-6; V gene: TRBV5-1; clone size: few; D gene: .; CDR3 protein: CASSPDSNSPLHF; CDR3 DNA: TGCGCCAGCAGCCCTGACAGTAATTCACCCCTCCACTTT
J gene: TRBJ2-5; V gene: TRBV5-1; clone size: .; D gene: TRBD2; CDR3 protein: CASSLTGTSGGQETQYF; CDR3 DNA: TGCGCCAGCAGCTTAACCGGGACTAGCGGGGGGCAAGAGACCCAGTACTTC
J gene: TRBJ2-6; V gene: TRBV19; clone size: once; D gene: TRBD1; CDR3 protein: CASTEQGAGANVLTF; CDR3 DNA: TGTGCCAGTACTGAACAGGGGGCTGGGGCCAACGTCCTGACTTTC
J gene: TRBJ1-2; V gene: TRBV14; clone size: .; D gene: .; CDR3 protein: CASSQDRGYYGYTF; CDR3 DNA: TGTGCCAGCAGCCAAGATCGGGGGTACTATGGCTACACCTTC
J gene: TRBJ1-1; V gene: TRBV7-9; clone size: few; D gene: TRBD1; CDR3 protein: CASSLTGGRAFF; CDR3 DNA: TGTGCCAGCAGCCTTACAGGGGGTCGGGCTTTCTTT
J gene: TRBJ1-1; V gene: TRBV5-1; clone size: .; D gene: .; CDR3 protein: CASGLLQGRTEAFF; CDR3 DNA: TGCGCCAGCGGGCTCCTACAGGGTAGAACTGAAGCTTTCTTT
J gene: TRBJ2-3; V gene: TRBV5-1; clone size: once; D gene: .; CDR3 protein: CASSLGLAGTDTQYF; CDR3 DNA: TGCGCCAGCAGCTTGGGCCTAGCTGGCACAGATACGCAGTATTTT
J gene: TRBJ2-5; V gene: TRBV6-2/TRBV6-3; clone size: few; D gene: .; CDR3 protein: CASSYGDFEETQYF; CDR3 DNA: TGTGCCAGCAGTTACGGGGACTTCGAAGAGACCCAGTACTTC
J gene: TRBJ1-1; V gene: TRBV7-8; clone size: .; D gene: .; CDR3 protein: CASSADSDTEAFF; CDR3 DNA: TGTGCCAGCAGCGCCGACAGCGACACTGAAGCTTTCTTT
J gene: TRBJ2-5; V gene: TRBV27; clone size: .; D gene: TRBD1; CDR3 protein: CASSLGNRGSETQYF; CDR3 DNA: TGTGCCAGCAGTCTGGGGAACAGGGGGTCGGAGACCCAGTACTTC
J gene: TRBJ1-5; V gene: TRBV5-8; clone size: .; D gene: .; CDR3 protein: CASSSSGQYQPQHF; CDR3 DNA: TGTGCCAGCAGCTCCTCAGGCCAGTATCAGCCCCAGCATTTT
J gene: TRBJ2-1; V gene: TRBV2; clone size: .; D gene: .; CDR3 protein: CASTLQGSYNEQFF; CDR3 DNA: TGTGCCAGCACCTTACAGGGATCCTACAATGAGCAGTTCTTC
J gene: TRBJ2-6; V gene: TRBV7-3; clone size: .; D gene: .; CDR3 protein: CASSLIAGAPSGANVLTF; CDR3 DNA: TGTGCCAGCAGCTTAATCGCAGGGGCCCCCTCTGGGGCCAACGTCCTGACTTTC
J gene: TRBJ2-7; V gene: TRBV6-2/TRBV6-3; clone size: .; D gene: .; CDR3 protein: CASSYTLTGSLSSYEQYF; CDR3 DNA: TGTGCCAGCAGTTACACCCTTACAGGCTCATTGTCCTCCTACGAGCAGTACTTC
J gene: TRBJ1-1; V gene: TRBV5-1; clone size: .; D gene: .; CDR3 protein: CASSFSAGATNTEAFF; CDR3 DNA: TGCGCCAGCAGCTTTTCCGCGGGGGCGACGAACACTGAAGCTTTCTTT
J gene: TRBJ1-1; V gene: TRBV18; clone size: .; D gene: TRBD1; CDR3 protein: CASSPPGRGETEAFF; CDR3 DNA: TGTGCCAGCTCACCACCGGGCAGGGGGGAGACTGAAGCTTTCTTT
J gene: TRBJ2-7; V gene: TRBV7-2; clone size: .; D gene: .; CDR3 protein: CASSFVGGTYEQYF; CDR3 DNA: TGTGCCAGCAGCTTCGTAGGGGGAACCTACGAGCAGTACTTC
J gene: TRBJ1-1; V gene: TRBV10-3; clone size: .; D gene: TRBD1; CDR3 protein: CASNPKNRGGPSSNTEAFF; CDR3 DNA: TGTGCCTCCAACCCCAAAAACAGAGGGGGCCCTTCATCGAACACTGAAGCTTTCTTT
J gene: TRBJ2-5; V gene: TRBV24-1; clone size: .; D gene: .; CDR3 protein: CATSELQGRETQYF; CDR3 DNA: TGTGCCACCAGTGAATTACAGGGTAGGGAGACCCAGTACTTC
J gene: TRBJ2-2; V gene: TRBV11-3; clone size: .; D gene: TRBD1; CDR3 protein: CASSGTGWDTGELFF; CDR3 DNA: TGTGCCAGCAGCGGGACAGGATGGGACACCGGGGAGCTGTTTTTT
J gene: TRBJ1-2; V gene: TRBV30; clone size: .; D gene: .; CDR3 protein: CAWSTGQQFNYGYTF; CDR3 DNA: TGTGCCTGGAGCACCGGACAGCAGTTTAACTATGGCTACACCTTC
J gene: TRBJ2-6; V gene: TRBV30; clone size: .; D gene: .; CDR3 protein: CACRASSGANVLTF; CDR3 DNA: TGTGCCTGCAGGGCTAGCTCTGGGGCCAACGTCCTGACTTTC
J gene: TRBJ1-1; V gene: TRBV11-2; clone size: .; D gene: TRBD1; CDR3 protein: CASSRTGMNTEAFF; CDR3 DNA: TGTGCCAGCAGCAGGACAGGGATGAACACTGAAGCTTTCTTT
J gene: TRBJ1-5; V gene: TRBV6-6; clone size: .; D gene: .; CDR3 protein: CASSYSGRSGQPQHF; CDR3 DNA: TGTGCCAGCAGTTACTCAGGCAGATCAGGACAGCCCCAGCATTTT
J gene: TRBJ2-1; V gene: TRBV7-2; clone size: .; D gene: .; CDR3 protein: CASSLGTANEQFF; CDR3 DNA: TGTGCCAGCAGCTTAGGGACTGCCAATGAGCAGTTCTTC
J gene: TRBJ1-4; V gene: TRBV5-1; clone size: .; D gene: .; CDR3 protein: CASSSGLWIYEKLFF; CDR3 DNA: TGCGCCAGCAGCTCAGGACTCTGGATATATGAAAAACTGTTTTTT
J gene: TRBJ2-1; V gene: TRBV5-4; clone size: .; D gene: .; CDR3 protein: CASSPTRGGRYEQFF; CDR3 DNA: TGTGCCAGCAGCCCCACTAGAGGTGGAAGGTATGAGCAGTTCTTC
J gene: TRBJ2-7; V gene: TRBV2; clone size: .; D gene: TRBD1; CDR3 protein: CASSEDRDYEQYF; CDR3 DNA: TGTGCCAGCAGTGAGGACAGGGACTACGAGCAGTACTTC
J gene: TRBJ1-1; V gene: TRBV5-1; clone size: .; D gene: .; CDR3 protein: CASSPGRAGVNTEAFF; CDR3 DNA: TGCGCCAGCAGCCCCGGGAGGGCCGGTGTGAACACTGAAGCTTTCTTT
J gene: TRBJ2-7; V gene: TRBV7-2; clone size: .; D gene: TRBD1; CDR3 protein: CASSLAGTGPSYEQYF; CDR3 DNA: TGTGCCAGCAGCTTAGCAGGGACAGGGCCGTCCTACGAGCAGTACTTC
J gene: TRBJ1-2; V gene: TRBV24-1; clone size: .; D gene: TRBD1; CDR3 protein: CATSDIQGRHGYTF; CDR3 DNA: TGTGCCACCAGTGATATACAGGGGCGGCATGGCTACACCTTC
J gene: TRBJ1-2; V gene: TRBV28; clone size: few; D gene: .; CDR3 protein: CASSSGFYGYTF; CDR3 DNA: TGTGCCAGCAGTTCAGGATTCTATGGCTACACCTTC
J gene: TRBJ1-5; V gene: TRBV2; clone size: .; D gene: .; CDR3 protein: CASKGQNNQPQHF; CDR3 DNA: TGTGCCAGCAAGGGGCAGAACAATCAGCCCCAGCATTTT
J gene: TRBJ1-5; V gene: TRBV4-1; clone size: .; D gene: TRBD1; CDR3 protein: CASSQDDRENQPQHF; CDR3 DNA: TGCGCCAGCAGCCAAGATGACAGGGAGAATCAGCCCCAGCATTTT
J gene: TRBJ2-7; V gene: TRBV28; clone size: .; D gene: .; CDR3 protein: CASSYSGRVRYEQYF; CDR3 DNA: TGTGCCAGCAGTTATTCGGGCAGGGTCAGATACGAGCAGTACTTC
J gene: TRBJ1-1; V gene: TRBV5-1; clone size: .; D gene: TRBD1; CDR3 protein: CASSVQGGETEAFF; CDR3 DNA: TGCGCCAGCAGCGTACAGGGGGGAGAGACTGAAGCTTTCTTT
J gene: TRBJ2-7; V gene: TRBV18; clone size: .; D gene: TRBD1; CDR3 protein: CASSEGTGGGYEQYF; CDR3 DNA: TGTGCCAGCTCAGAGGGGACAGGGGGCGGCTACGAGCAGTACTTC
J gene: TRBJ1-5; V gene: TRBV10-3; clone size: .; D gene: TRBD1; CDR3 protein: CAIRGGTGDQPQHF; CDR3 DNA: TGTGCCATCAGGGGAGGGACAGGAGATCAGCCCCAGCATTTT
J gene: TRBJ2-1; V gene: TRBV20-1; clone size: .; D gene: .; CDR3 protein: CSAGGTGEQFF; CDR3 DNA: TGCAGTGCTGGAGGTACAGGTGAGCAGTTCTTC
J gene: TRBJ2-6; V gene: TRBV7-3; clone size: .; D gene: .; CDR3 protein: CASRTRDSLSSGANVLTF; CDR3 DNA: TGTGCCAGCAGGACCCGGGACTCCTTAAGCTCTGGGGCCAACGTCCTGACTTTC
J gene: TRBJ1-1; V gene: TRBV6-6; clone size: .; D gene: .; CDR3 protein: CASSAPRQFTEAFF; CDR3 DNA: TGTGCCAGCAGTGCCCCCCGACAGTTCACTGAAGCTTTCTTT
J gene: TRBJ2-7; V gene: TRBV4-3; clone size: .; D gene: TRBD2; CDR3 protein: CASSQDSGGYYEQYF; CDR3 DNA: TGCGCCAGCAGCCAAGATAGCGGGGGGTACTACGAGCAGTACTTC
J gene: TRBJ2-7; V gene: TRBV7-8; clone size: .; D gene: TRBD1; CDR3 protein: CASSTRQGRYEQYF; CDR3 DNA: TGTGCCAGCAGCACCCGACAGGGAAGGTACGAGCAGTACTTC
J gene: TRBJ1-2; V gene: TRBV15; clone size: .; D gene: TRBD1; CDR3 protein: CATSARTGTENYGYTF; CDR3 DNA: TGTGCCACCAGCGCGCGGACAGGCACAGAGAACTATGGCTACACCTTC